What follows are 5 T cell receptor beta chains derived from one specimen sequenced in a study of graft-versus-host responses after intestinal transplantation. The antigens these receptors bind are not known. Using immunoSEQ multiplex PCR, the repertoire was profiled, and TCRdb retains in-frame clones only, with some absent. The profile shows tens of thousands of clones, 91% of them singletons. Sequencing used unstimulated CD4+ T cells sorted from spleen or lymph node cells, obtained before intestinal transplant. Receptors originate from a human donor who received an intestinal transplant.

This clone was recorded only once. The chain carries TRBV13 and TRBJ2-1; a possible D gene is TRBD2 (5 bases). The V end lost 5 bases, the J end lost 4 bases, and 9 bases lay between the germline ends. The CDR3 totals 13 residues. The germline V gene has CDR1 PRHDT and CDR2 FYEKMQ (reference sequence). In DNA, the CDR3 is TGTGCCAGCAGCCCGGGAAGTTACAATGAGCAGTTCTTC. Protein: CASSPGSYNEQFF.

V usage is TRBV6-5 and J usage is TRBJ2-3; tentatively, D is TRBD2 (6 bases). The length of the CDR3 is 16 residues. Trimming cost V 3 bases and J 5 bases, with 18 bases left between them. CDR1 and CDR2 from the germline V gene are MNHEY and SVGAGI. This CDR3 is CASSYRSGLGGDTQYF. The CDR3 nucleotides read TGTGCCAGCAGTTATCGCTCGGGACTGGGCGGAGATACGCAGTATTTT.

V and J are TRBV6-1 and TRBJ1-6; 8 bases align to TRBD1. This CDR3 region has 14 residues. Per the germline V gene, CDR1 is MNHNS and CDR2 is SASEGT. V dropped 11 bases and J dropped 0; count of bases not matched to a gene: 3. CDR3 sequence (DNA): TGTGCCGGACAGGGCAGCTCCTATAATTCACCCCTCCACTTT. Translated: CAGQGSSYNSPLHF.

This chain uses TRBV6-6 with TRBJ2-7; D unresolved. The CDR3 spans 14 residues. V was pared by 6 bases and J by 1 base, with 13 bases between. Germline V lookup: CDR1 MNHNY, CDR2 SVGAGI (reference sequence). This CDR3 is CASSPRFGSYEQYF. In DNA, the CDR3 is TGTGCCAGCAGCCCTCGGTTCGGGTCCTACGAGCAGTACTTC.

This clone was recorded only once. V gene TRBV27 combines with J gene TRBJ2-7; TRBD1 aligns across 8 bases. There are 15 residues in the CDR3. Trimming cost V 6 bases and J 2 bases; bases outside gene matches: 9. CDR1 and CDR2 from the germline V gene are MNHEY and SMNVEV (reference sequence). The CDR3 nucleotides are TGTGCCAGCAGCCCGGACAGGGAATGGGCCTACGAGCAGTACTTC. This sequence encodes CASSPDREWAYEQYF.